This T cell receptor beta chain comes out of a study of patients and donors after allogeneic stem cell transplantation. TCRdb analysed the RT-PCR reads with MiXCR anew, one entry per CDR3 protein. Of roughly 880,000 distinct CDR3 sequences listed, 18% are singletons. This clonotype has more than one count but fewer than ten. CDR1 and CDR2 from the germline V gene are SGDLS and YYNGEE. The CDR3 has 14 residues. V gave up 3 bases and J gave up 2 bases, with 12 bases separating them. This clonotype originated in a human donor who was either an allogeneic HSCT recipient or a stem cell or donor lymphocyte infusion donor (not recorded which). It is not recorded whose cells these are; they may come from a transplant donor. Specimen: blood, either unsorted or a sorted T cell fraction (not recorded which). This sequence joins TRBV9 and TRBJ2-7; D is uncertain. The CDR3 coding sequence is TGTGCCAGCAGCGCACCGGGCCGTCCCTACGAGCAGTACTTC. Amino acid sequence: CASSAPGRPYEQYF. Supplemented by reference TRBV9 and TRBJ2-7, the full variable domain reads DSGVTQTPKHLITATGQRVTLRCSPRSGDLSVYWYQQSLDQGLQFLIQYYNGEERAKGNILERFSAQQFPDLHSELNLSSLELGDSALYFCASSAPGRPYEQYFGPGTRLTVT.